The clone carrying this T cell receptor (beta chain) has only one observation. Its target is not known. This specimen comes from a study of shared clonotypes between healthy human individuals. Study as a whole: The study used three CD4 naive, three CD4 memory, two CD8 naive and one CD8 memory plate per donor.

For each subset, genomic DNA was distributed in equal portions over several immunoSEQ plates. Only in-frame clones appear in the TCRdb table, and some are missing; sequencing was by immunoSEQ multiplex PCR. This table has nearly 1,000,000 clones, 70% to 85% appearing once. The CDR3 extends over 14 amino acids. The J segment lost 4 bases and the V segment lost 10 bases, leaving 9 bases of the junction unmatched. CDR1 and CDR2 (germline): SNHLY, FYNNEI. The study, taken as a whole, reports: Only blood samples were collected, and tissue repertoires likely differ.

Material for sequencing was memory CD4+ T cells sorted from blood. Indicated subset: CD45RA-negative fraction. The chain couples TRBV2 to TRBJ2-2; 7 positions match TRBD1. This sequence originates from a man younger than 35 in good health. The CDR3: CAKTTGVGTGELFF. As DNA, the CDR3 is TGTGCCAAAACTACAGGGGTTGGCACCGGGGAGCTGTTTTTT.